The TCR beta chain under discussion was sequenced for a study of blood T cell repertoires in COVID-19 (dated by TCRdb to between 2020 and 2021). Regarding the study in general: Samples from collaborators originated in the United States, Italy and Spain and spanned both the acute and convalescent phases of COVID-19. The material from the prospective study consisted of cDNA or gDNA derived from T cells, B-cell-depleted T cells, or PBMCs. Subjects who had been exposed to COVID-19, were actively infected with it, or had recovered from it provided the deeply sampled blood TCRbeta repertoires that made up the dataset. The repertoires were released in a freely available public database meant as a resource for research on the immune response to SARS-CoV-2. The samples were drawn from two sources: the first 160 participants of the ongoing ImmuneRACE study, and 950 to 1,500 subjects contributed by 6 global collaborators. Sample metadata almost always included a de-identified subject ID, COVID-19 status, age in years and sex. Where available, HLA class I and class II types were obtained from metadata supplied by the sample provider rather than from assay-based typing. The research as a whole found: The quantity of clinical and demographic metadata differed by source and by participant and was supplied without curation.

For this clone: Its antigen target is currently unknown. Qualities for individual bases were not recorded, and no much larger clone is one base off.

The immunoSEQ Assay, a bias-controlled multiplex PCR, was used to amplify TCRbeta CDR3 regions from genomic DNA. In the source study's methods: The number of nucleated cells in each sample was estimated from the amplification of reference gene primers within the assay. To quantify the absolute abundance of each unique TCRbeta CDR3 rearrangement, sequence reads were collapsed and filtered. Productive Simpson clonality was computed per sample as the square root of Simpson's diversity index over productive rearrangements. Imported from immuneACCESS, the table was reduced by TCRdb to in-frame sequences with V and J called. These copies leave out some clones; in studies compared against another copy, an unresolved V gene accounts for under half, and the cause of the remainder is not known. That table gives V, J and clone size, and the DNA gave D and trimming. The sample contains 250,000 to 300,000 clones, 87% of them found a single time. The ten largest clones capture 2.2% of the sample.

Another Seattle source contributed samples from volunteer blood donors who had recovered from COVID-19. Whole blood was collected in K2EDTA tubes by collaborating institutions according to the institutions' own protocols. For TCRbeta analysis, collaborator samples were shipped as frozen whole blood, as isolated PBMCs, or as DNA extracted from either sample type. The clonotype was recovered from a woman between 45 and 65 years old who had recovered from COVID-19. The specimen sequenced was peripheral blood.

The DNA sequence reads TGTGCCAGCAGTTGGAGCTCTGGAAACACCATATATTTT. This gives the protein CASSWSSGNTIYF. The sequence is built from TRBV2 and TRBJ1-3; the D gene lacks a confident call. According to the germline V gene, CDR1 reads SNHLY and CDR2 reads FYNNEI. The CDR3 covers 13 residues, taking in both the cysteine and the phenylalanine. The only DNA kept is the CDR3, 39 bases in frame from the first base. The V end loses 5 bases and the J end loses 0 bases, and a stretch of 5 bases separates them.